This T cell receptor beta chain was captured by sequencing in a study of blood T cell repertoires in COVID-19. About the study: Sites in the United States, Italy and Spain provided acute and convalescent COVID-19 samples. PBMCs, B-cell-depleted T cells, or T cells were the source of the cDNA or gDNA that made up the material.

Per the original methods: Amplifying reference gene primers gave estimates of nucleated cell counts. Sequencing used immunoSEQ multiplex PCR; TCRdb keeps in-frame clones, though not all of them. The DNA gave D and trimming, while V, J and clone size come from that table. The data show about 36,000 clones, with just under 80% seen just once and around 35% held by the top ten. This sequence was found in a man in his sixties with acute or convalescent COVID-19. The sequenced material came from peripheral blood.

CDR3 coding DNA: TGTGCCAGCAGGTACTCTACGGGCCTAGCAGTGCAAGATACGCAGTATTTT. It is translated as CASRYSTGLAVQDTQYF. This rearrangement joins TRBV7-2 to TRBJ2-3; D may be TRBD2 (5 bases). The CDR3 spans 17 residues. Germline V CDR1 and CDR2: SGHTA, FQGNSA. V lost 6 bases and J lost 5, with 24 bases in between.